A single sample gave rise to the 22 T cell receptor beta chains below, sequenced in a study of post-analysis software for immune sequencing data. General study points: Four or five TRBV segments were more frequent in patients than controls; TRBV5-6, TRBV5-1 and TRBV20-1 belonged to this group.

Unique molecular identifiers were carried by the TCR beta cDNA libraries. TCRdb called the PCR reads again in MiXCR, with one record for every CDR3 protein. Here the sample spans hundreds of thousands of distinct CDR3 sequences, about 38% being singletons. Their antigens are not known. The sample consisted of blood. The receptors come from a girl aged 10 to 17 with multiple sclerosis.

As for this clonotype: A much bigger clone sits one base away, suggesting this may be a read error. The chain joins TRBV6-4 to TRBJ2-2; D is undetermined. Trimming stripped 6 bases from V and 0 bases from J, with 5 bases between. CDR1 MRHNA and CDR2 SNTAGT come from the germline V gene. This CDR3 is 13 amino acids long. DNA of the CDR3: TGTGCCAGCAGGGCAGCGAACACCGGGGAGCTGTTTTTT. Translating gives CASRAANTGELFF.

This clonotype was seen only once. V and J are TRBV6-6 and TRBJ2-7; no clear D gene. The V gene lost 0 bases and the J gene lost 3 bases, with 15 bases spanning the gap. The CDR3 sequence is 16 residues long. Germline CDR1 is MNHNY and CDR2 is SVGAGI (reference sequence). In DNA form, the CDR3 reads TGTGCCAGCAGTTACTCGTCCACAGTATCTTACTACGAGCAGTACTTC. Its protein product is CASSYSSTVSYYEQYF.

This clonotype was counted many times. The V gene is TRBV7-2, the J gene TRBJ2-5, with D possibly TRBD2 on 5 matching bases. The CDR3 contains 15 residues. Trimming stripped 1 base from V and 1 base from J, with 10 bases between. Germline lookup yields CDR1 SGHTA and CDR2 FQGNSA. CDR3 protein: CASSLDLGAQETQYF. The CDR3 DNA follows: TGTGCCAGCAGCTTAGACCTGGGAGCCCAAGAGACCCAGTACTTC. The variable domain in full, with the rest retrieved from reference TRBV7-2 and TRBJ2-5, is GAGVSQSPSNKVTEKGKDVELRCDPISGHTALYWYRQSLGQGLEFLIYFQGNSAPDKSGLPSDRFSAERTGGSVSTLTIQRTQQEDSAVYLCASSLDLGAQETQYFGPGTRLLVL.

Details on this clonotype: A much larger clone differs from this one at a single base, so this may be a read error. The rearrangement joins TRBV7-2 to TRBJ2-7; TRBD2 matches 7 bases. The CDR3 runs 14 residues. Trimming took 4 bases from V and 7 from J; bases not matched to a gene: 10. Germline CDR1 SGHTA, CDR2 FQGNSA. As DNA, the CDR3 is TGTGCCAGCAGCTCCGGCGGGAGCACCAATGAGCAGTACTTC. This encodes CASSSGGSTNEQYF.

CDR3 amino acids: CASSLVPWTSGNNEQYF. The CDR3 DNA is TGTGCCAGCAGTTTAGTCCCTTGGACTAGCGGAAACAATGAGCAGTACTTC. V usage is TRBV12-3 or TRBV12-4 and J usage is TRBJ2-7; TRBD2 agrees at 10 bases. V dropped 1 base and J dropped 7; count of bases not matched to a gene: 13. The CDR3 consists of 17 residues.

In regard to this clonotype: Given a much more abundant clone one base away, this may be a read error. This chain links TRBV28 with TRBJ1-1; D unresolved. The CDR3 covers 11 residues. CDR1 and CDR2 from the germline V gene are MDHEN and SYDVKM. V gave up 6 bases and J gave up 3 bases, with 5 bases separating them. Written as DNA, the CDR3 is TGTGCCAGCAGGCGTCACACTGAAGCTTTCTTT. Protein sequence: CASRRHTEAFF.

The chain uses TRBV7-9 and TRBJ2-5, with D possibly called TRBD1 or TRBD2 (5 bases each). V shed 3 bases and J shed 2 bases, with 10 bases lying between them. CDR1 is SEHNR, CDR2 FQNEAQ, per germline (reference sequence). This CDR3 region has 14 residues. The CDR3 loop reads CASSLRQRQETQYF. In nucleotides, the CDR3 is TGTGCCAGCAGCTTGAGACAGCGGCAAGAGACCCAGTACTTC.

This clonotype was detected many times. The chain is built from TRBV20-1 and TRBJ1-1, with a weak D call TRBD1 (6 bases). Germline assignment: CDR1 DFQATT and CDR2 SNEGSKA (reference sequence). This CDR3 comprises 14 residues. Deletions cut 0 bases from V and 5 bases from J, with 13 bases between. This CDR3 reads CSARDGGRETEAFF. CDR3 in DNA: TGCAGTGCTAGAGACGGGGGGCGGGAGACTGAAGCTTTCTTT.

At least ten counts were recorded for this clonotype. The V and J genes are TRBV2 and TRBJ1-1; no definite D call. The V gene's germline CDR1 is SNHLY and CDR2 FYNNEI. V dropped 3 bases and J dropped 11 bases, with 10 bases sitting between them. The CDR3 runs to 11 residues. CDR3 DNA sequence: TGTGCCAGCAGTGACGGGTTGGGGGCTTTCTTT. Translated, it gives CASSDGLGAFF.

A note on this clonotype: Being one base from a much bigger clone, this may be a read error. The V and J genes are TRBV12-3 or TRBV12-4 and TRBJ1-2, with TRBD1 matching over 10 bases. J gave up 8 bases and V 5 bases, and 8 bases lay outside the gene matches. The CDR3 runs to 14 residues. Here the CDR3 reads CASSTGQGGGGYTF. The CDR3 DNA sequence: TGTGCCAGCAGTACTGGACAGGGGGGCGGAGGCTACACCTTC.

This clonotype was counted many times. The chain's CDR3 is CATSDSWLSGANVLTF. The CDR3, as DNA: TGTGCCACCAGTGATTCCTGGCTCTCTGGGGCCAACGTCCTGACTTTC. The chain recombines TRBV24-1 with TRBJ2-6; D not resolved. The V and J ends lost 2 bases and 0 bases respectively, with 7 bases between them. The germline V gene has CDR1 KGHDR and CDR2 SFDVKD. This CDR3 is 16 amino acids long.

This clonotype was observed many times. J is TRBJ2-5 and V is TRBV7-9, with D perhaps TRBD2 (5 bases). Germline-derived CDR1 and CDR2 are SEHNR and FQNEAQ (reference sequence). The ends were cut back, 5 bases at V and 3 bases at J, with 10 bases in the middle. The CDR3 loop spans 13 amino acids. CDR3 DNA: TGTGCCAGCAGCAACCGGGGTGAAGAGACCCAGTACTTC. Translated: CASSNRGEETQYF. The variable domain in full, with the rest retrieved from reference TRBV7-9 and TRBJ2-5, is DTGVSQNPRHKITKRGQNVTFRCDPISEHNRLYWYRQTLGQGPEFLTYFQNEAQLEKSRLLSDRFSAERPKGSFSTLEIQRTEQGDSAMYLCASSNRGEETQYFGPGTRLLVL.

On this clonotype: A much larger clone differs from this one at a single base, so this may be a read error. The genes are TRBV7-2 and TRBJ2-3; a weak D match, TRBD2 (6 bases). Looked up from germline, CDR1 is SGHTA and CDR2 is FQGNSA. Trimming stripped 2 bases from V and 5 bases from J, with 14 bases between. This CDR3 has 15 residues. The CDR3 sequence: CASSLYVGGIDTQYF. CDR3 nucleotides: TGTGCCAGCAGCTTATATGTGGGAGGTATAGATACGCAGTATTTT. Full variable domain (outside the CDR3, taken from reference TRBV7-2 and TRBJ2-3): GAGVSQSPSNKVTEKGKDVELRCDPISGHTALYWYRQSLGQGLEFLIYFQGNSAPDKSGLPSDRFSAERTGGSVSTLTIQRTQQEDSAVYLCASSLYVGGIDTQYFGPGTRLTVL.

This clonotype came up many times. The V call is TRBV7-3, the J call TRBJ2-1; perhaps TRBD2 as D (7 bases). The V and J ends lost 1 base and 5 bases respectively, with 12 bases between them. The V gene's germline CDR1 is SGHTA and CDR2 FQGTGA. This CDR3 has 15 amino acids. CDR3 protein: CASSLRGGPNNEQFF. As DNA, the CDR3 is TGTGCCAGCAGCTTAAGGGGGGGGCCTAACAATGAGCAGTTCTTC.

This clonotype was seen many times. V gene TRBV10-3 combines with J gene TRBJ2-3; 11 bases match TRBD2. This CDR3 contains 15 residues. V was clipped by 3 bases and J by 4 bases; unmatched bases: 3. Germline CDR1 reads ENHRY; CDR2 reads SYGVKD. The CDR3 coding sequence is TGTGCCATCAGTGACTTGGGACTAGCGGCAGATACGCAGTATTTT. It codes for CAISDLGLAADTQYF.

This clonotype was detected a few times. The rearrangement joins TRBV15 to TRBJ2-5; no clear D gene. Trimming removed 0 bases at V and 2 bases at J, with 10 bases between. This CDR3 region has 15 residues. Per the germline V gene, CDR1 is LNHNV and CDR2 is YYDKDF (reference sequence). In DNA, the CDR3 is TGTGCCACCAGCAGAGATTCCCACTCTCAAGAGACCCAGTACTTC. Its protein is CATSRDSHSQETQYF.

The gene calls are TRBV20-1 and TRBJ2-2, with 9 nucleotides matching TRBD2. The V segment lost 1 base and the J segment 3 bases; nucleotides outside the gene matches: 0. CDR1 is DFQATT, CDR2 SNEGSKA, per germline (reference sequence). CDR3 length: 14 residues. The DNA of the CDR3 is TGCAGTGCTAGAGGGACTAGCGACACCGGGGAGCTGTTTTTT. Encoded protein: CSARGTSDTGELFF.

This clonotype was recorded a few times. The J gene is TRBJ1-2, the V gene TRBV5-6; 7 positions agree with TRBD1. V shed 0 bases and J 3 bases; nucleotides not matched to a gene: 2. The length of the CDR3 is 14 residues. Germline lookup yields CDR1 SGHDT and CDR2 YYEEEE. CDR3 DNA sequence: TGTGCCAGCAGCTTGGCTGACAGGGACTATGGCTACACCTTC. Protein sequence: CASSLADRDYGYTF.

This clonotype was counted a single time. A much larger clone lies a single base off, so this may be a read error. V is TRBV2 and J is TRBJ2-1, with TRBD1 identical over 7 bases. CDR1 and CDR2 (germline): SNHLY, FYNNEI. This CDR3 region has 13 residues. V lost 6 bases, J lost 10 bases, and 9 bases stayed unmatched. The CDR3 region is CASRDRVHYEQFF. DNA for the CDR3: TGTGCCAGCAGAGACAGGGTGCACTACGAGCAGTTCTTC. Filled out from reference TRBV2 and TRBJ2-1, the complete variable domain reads EPEVTQTPSHQVTQMGQEVILRCVPISNHLYFYWYRQILGQKVEFLVSFYNNEISEKSEIFDDQFSVERPDGSNFTLKIRSTKLEDSAMYFCASRDRVHYEQFFGPGTRLTVL.

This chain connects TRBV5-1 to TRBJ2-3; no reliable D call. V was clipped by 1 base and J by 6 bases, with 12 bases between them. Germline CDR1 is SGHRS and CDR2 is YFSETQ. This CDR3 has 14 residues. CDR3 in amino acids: CASSLKIATDTQYF. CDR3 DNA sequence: TGCGCCAGCAGCTTGAAAATAGCAACCGATACGCAGTATTTT.

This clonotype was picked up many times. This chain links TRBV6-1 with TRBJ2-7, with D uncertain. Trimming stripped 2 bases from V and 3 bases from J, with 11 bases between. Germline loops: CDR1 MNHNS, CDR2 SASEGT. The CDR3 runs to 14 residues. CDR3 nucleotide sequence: TGTGCCAGCAGTGAATCCAGAGTCCACTACGAGCAGTACTTC. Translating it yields CASSESRVHYEQYF.

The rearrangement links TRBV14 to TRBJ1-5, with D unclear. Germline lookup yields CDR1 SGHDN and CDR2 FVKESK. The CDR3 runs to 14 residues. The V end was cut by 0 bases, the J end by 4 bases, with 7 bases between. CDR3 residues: CASSQEPTNQPQHF. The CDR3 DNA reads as TGTGCCAGCAGCCAAGAGCCGACGAATCAGCCCCAGCATTTT.